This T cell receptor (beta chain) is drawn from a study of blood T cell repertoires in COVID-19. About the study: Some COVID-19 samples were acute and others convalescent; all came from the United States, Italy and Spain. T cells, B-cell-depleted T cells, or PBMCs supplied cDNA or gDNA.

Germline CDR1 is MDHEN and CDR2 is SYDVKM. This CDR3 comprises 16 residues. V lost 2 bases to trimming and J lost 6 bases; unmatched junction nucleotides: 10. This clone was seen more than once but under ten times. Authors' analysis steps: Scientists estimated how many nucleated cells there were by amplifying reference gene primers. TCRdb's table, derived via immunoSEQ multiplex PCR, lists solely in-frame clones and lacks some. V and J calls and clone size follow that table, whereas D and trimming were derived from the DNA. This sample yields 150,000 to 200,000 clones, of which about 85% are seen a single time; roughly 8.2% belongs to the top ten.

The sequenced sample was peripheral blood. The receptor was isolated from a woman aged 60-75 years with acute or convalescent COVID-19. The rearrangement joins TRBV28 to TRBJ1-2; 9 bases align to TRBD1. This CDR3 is CASSLATQRTGDGYTF. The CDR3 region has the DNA TGTGCCAGCAGTTTAGCAACCCAAAGGACAGGGGATGGCTACACCTTC.